Below are 13 T cell receptor beta chains sequenced from a single sample in a study of cytomegalovirus exposure and HLA in healthy donors. TCRdb keeps only in-frame clones here, not all; method: immunoSEQ multiplex PCR. The table records over 200,000 clones, roughly 85% of them present only once. Input material: PBMCs. The origin of the receptors is a woman between 18 and 29 years old in good health and CMV-seronegative.

This clone was detected a few times. The gene calls are TRBV28 and TRBJ1-5; the D gene is possibly TRBD1 (5 bases). The germline V gene encodes CDR1 MDHEN and CDR2 SYDVKM. V dropped 3 bases and J dropped 0 bases, with 12 bases sitting between them. This CDR3 comprises 16 residues. CDR3 sequence reads: CASSFIRDYSNQPQHF. Written as DNA, the CDR3 is TGTGCCAGCAGTTTCATCAGGGATTATAGCAATCAGCCCCAGCATTTT.

The chain employs TRBV27 and TRBJ2-7, with 9 bases lining up with TRBD2. J was trimmed by 7 bases and V by 4 bases; bases with no gene match: 8. CDR1 is MNHEY, CDR2 SMNVEV, per germline (reference sequence). The CDR3 spans 14 residues. CDR3 in DNA: TGTGCCAGCAGTTGGTCGCGGGAGGGCCGAGAGCAGTACTTC. Protein product: CASSWSREGREQYF.

The chain combines TRBV11-2 with TRBJ2-3; D uncertain. Germline V gene data show CDR1 as SGHAT and CDR2 as FQNNGV. The CDR3 covers 15 residues. V lost 4 bases, J lost 6 bases, and 17 bases lay in between. For the CDR3, the DNA is TGTGCCAGCAGCTCCCTGCCCCCCGTGTCGGATACGCAGTATTTT. Protein product: CASSSLPPVSDTQYF.

The chain carries TRBV10-2 and TRBJ2-5; 7 positions agree with TRBD1. V lost 7 bases and J lost 5; bases outside the gene matches: 7. Germline loops: CDR1 WSHSY, CDR2 SAAADI. The CDR3 is made up of 13 amino acids. The DNA for the CDR3 is TGCGCCAGCAACAGGGGCCCGGGGGAGACCCAGTACTTC. Amino acids: CASNRGPGETQYF.

This clone was seen at least ten times. V usage is TRBV6-7 and J usage is TRBJ2-7; TRBD2 matches at 13 bases. TRBV6-7 is an ORF; its function is uncertain. V lost 6 bases to trimming and J lost 3 bases; unmatched junction nucleotides: 8. This CDR3 contains 16 residues. The CDR3 nucleotides are TGTGCCAGCAGCCCCCGGGGGACTAGCGGGAACTACGAGCAGTACTTC. Its translation: CASSPRGTSGNYEQYF.

V gene TRBV27 combines with J gene TRBJ2-7, with D perhaps TRBD1 (6 bases). Germline V CDR1 and CDR2: MNHEY, SMNVEV (reference sequence). The ends were cut back, 4 bases at V and 0 bases at J, with 10 bases in the middle. The CDR3 has 14 residues. CDR3 nucleotides: TGTGCCAGCAGTTCCCGCAGGGGCTCCTACGAGCAGTACTTC. This gives the protein CASSSRRGSYEQYF.

This chain links TRBV5-6 with TRBJ2-6; 12 nucleotides align to TRBD2. J was trimmed by 4 bases and V by 0 bases; bases with no gene match: 5. Germline values: CDR1 SGHDT, CDR2 YYEEEE. CDR3 size: 18 residues. CDR3 DNA sequence: TGTGCCAGCAGCTTGGGACGGACTAGCGGGACCGGGGCCAACGTCCTGACTTTC. Translating gives CASSLGRTSGTGANVLTF.

The J gene is TRBJ2-7, the V gene TRBV4-1; D remains ambiguous. CDR1 and CDR2 (germline): MGHRA, YSYEKL. The CDR3 length is 14 residues. Between the trimmed V and J ends, which lost 0 bases and 2 bases, there was a span of 8 bases. The CDR3 loop is CASSQDPGTYEQYF. CDR3 nucleotides: TGCGCCAGCAGCCAAGACCCCGGAACCTACGAGCAGTACTTC.

This clone came up once. The chain combines TRBV21-1 with TRBJ2-7; the D call of TRBD2 is as the table states it, not checked on the DNA. TRBV21-1 is a listed pseudogene. The CDR3 covers 17 residues. In nucleotides, the CDR3 is TGTGCCAGCAGCAGTCTAGCGTCCAGAGACCCCGACTACGAGCAGTACTTC. Translation gives CASSSLASRDPDYEQYF.

This chain uses TRBV2 with TRBJ1-4; possible D gene TRBD1, 5 bases. The CDR3 spans 16 residues. Trimming shortened V by 1 base and J by 7 bases, and 16 bases separated the two germline ends. Germline loops: CDR1 SNHLY, CDR2 FYNNEI. In DNA, the CDR3 is TGTGCCAGCAGTGAAGGGGGACTCCCGGCAGGTGAAAAACTGTTTTTT. It yields the protein CASSEGGLPAGEKLFF.

The chain has TRBV29-1 and TRBJ1-3; D remains unclear. V shed 6 bases and J shed 3 bases, with 6 bases lying between them. This CDR3 comprises 11 residues. Germline V gene data show CDR1 as SQVTM and CDR2 as ANQGSEA. CDR3 sequence: CSVFLGNTIYF. The CDR3 nucleotides read TGCAGCGTATTTCTTGGAAACACCATATATTTT.

There are a few counts of this clone. The chain carries TRBV10-1 and TRBJ2-1; a weak D match, TRBD2 (5 bases). Deletions cut 3 bases from V and 6 bases from J, with 12 bases between. This CDR3 spans 14 amino acids. Germline CDR1 reads WNHNN; CDR2 reads SYGVQD (reference sequence). CDR3 protein: CASSDLALRNEQFF. The CDR3, as DNA: TGCGCCAGCAGTGACCTAGCTCTACGCAATGAGCAGTTCTTC.

The chain joins TRBV5-1 to TRBJ2-7, with D perhaps matching TRBD1 or TRBD2 (6 bases each). Trimming took off 4 bases at V and 6 bases at J, with 20 bases between the two ends. Germline values: CDR1 SGHRS, CDR2 YFSETQ. This CDR3 region has 15 residues. In DNA, the CDR3 is TGCGCCAGCAGCCCCCTGGAGAGGGGGACTTTCGAGCAGTACTTC. It is translated as CASSPLERGTFEQYF.